The 21 T cell receptor beta chains presented below share a single source sample, sequenced in a study of cytomegalovirus exposure and HLA in healthy donors. TCRdb's copy holds only in-frame clones and misses some; the assay was immunoSEQ multiplex PCR. This repertoire shows roughly 150,000 clones, roughly nine tenths found once; its top ten account for 2.5% to 4%. The sample taken for sequencing was PBMCs. The receptors were gathered from a woman aged 18-35 years in good health and CMV-seropositive.

The chain carries TRBV28 and TRBJ2-3; 10 nucleotides align to TRBD2. The V segment lost 5 bases and the J segment 3 bases; nucleotides outside the gene matches: 17. The CDR3 has 19 amino acids. Per the germline V gene, CDR1 is MDHEN and CDR2 is SYDVKM. CDR3 in amino acids: CASSAGLARRLRDTDTQYF. Written as DNA, the CDR3 is TGTGCCAGCAGTGCGGGACTAGCGAGGAGGCTAAGGGATACAGATACGCAGTATTTT.

Remarks on this clone: The sample has other DNA sequences that encode this CDR3 too. The chain uses TRBV18 and TRBJ1-1; 8 nucleotides line up with TRBD1. V was pared by 4 bases and J by 2 bases, with 3 bases of the junction left unmatched. The germline V gene has CDR1 KGHSH and CDR2 LQKENI. The CDR3 is 14 residues long. The CDR3: CASSRGQGNTEAFF. The CDR3 DNA reads TGTGCCAGCTCACGCGGACAGGGCAACACTGAAGCTTTCTTT. Based on the CDR3 plus reference TRBV18 and TRBJ1-1, the full variable domain is NAGVMQNPRHLVRRRGQEARLRCSPMKGHSHVYWYRQLPEEGLKFMVYLQKENIIDESGMPKERFSAEFPKEGPSILRIQQVVRGDSAAYFCASSRGQGNTEAFFGQGTRLTVV.

The V gene is TRBV19, the J gene TRBJ2-3, with 9 bases aligning to TRBD1. V shed 4 bases, J shed 2 bases, and the junction held 7 bases outside the gene matches. The CDR3 spans 16 residues. Germline V gene lookup returns CDR1 LNHDA and CDR2 SQIVND (reference sequence). The CDR3 spells CASSTSDRGYTDTQYF. DNA for the CDR3: TGTGCCAGTAGTACCTCGGACAGGGGTTACACAGATACGCAGTATTTT.

The gene calls are TRBV27 and TRBJ2-1, with D possibly matching TRBD2 (6 bases). CDR1 and CDR2 (germline): MNHEY, SMNVEV (reference sequence). The V end lost 5 bases, the J end lost 1 base, and 12 bases lay between the germline ends. This CDR3 region has 15 residues. CDR3 residues: CASSRLVGSYNEQFF. The CDR3 DNA sequence: TGTGCCAGCAGTCGACTAGTGGGGTCCTACAATGAGCAGTTCTTC.

The chain couples TRBV27 to TRBJ2-7; the match to TRBD2 covers 7 bases. Trimming at V came to 8 bases and at J to 0 bases, leaving 4 bases not matched to a gene. Germline V gives CDR1 MNHEY, CDR2 SMNVEV (reference sequence). The CDR3 is 13 residues long. The CDR3 sequence: CASRRLASYEQYF. The DNA of the CDR3 is TGTGCCAGCCGAAGACTAGCCTCCTACGAGCAGTACTTC.

This clone has just one count. This sequence joins TRBV28 and TRBJ1-5; 9 nucleotides agree with TRBD1. Germline V lookup: CDR1 MDHEN, CDR2 SYDVKM. Trimming took 2 bases from V and 2 from J; bases not matched to a gene: 1. CDR3 size: 15 residues. As DNA, the CDR3 is TGTGCCAGCAGTTTAAACAGGGGGCGCAATCAGCCCCAGCATTTT. Translation: CASSLNRGRNQPQHF.

The CDR3 spells CASSRTVREPQHF. CDR3 nucleotide sequence: TGTGCCAGCAGCAGGACGGTCCGGGAACCCCAGCATTTT. The chain is built from TRBV7-9 and TRBJ1-5; D uncertain. The CDR3 has 13 amino acids. Per the germline V gene, CDR1 is SEHNR and CDR2 is FQNEAQ (reference sequence). V was trimmed by 5 bases and J by 10 bases, leaving 15 bases between them.

The chain carries TRBV9 and TRBJ2-3, with D possibly TRBD2 on 6 matching bases. V lost 0 bases to trimming and J lost 11 bases, with 19 bases between them. The CDR3 has 15 residues. Germline CDR1 reads SGDLS; CDR2 reads YYNGEE. CDR3 loop: CASSVDVGRGYGQYF. The DNA for the CDR3 is TGTGCCAGCAGCGTAGACGTGGGTCGGGGGTACGGGCAGTATTTT. The complete variable domain, with remaining parts taken from reference TRBV9 and TRBJ2-3, reads DSGVTQTPKHLITATGQRVTLRCSPRSGDLSVYWYQQSLDQGLQFLIQYYNGEERAKGNILERFSAQQFPDLHSELNLSSLELGDSALYFCASSVDVGRGYGQYFGPGTRLTVL.

This chain joins TRBV4-2 and TRBJ2-7; D is unresolved. The germline V and J ends were trimmed by 0 bases and 6 bases, with 12 bases remaining between them. Per the germline V gene, CDR1 is LGHNA and CDR2 is YNFKEQ. This CDR3 has 14 amino acids. The CDR3 coding sequence is TGTGCCAGCAGCCAAGATGGTGGGCCGACCGAGCAGTACTTC. Its protein product is CASSQDGGPTEQYF.

This rearrangement joins TRBV5-4 to TRBJ2-3, with a possible D match to TRBD2 (5 bases). CDR1 SGHNT and CDR2 YYREEE come from the germline V gene (reference sequence). This CDR3 is 16 amino acids long. Trimming removed 2 bases from V and 2 bases from J, with 15 bases in between. The CDR3 sequence: CASSFGILTNTDTQYF. The CDR3, as DNA: TGTGCCAGCAGCTTTGGGATTTTGACTAACACAGATACGCAGTATTTT.

V and J are TRBV2 and TRBJ2-5; 10 bases are a match to TRBD2. V shed 7 bases, J shed 5 bases, and the junction held 16 bases outside the gene matches. The CDR3 extends over 17 amino acids. Per germline, CDR1 SNHLY and CDR2 FYNNEI. The CDR3 is CASNLLGLAGEAETQYF. CDR3 coding DNA: TGTGCCAGCAACCTATTAGGGCTAGCGGGAGAGGCGGAGACCCAGTACTTC.

The chain recombines TRBV18 with TRBJ2-2, with D perhaps matching TRBD1 (6 bases). The CDR3 contains 22 residues. CDR1 KGHSH and CDR2 LQKENI come from the germline V gene. The ends were cut back, 0 bases at V and 0 bases at J, with 26 bases in the middle. The CDR3 is CASSPPSGGTPDGGSNTGELFF. CDR3 nucleotide sequence: TGTGCCAGCTCACCACCGTCCGGTGGGACACCGGACGGCGGGTCGAACACCGGGGAGCTGTTTTTT.

This clone showed up just once. V gene TRBV30 combines with J gene TRBJ2-2; D gene uncertain. This CDR3 comprises 13 residues. Deletions cut 4 bases from V and 6 bases from J, with 12 bases between. Germline CDR1 GTSNPN, CDR2 SVGIG (reference sequence). In DNA, the CDR3 is TGTGCCTGGAAGAAAAAGAGATCCGGGGAGCTGTTTTTT. The encoded protein is CAWKKKRSGELFF.

The genes are TRBV11-2 and TRBJ1-2, with a tentative D call TRBD1 (5 bases). This CDR3 has 17 residues. V lost 1 base, J lost 6 bases, and 21 bases lay in between. The germline gives CDR1 SGHAT, CDR2 FQNNGV. Here the CDR3 reads CASSLAPGLGRGDGYTF. CDR3 nucleotides: TGTGCCAGCAGCTTAGCCCCCGGGTTAGGACGGGGGGATGGCTACACCTTC.

This clone appeared a few times. The V gene is TRBV5-1, the J gene TRBJ1-2; 8 bases fit TRBD1. There are 15 residues in the CDR3. V gave up 4 bases and J gave up 8 bases; unmatched junction bases: 13. The V gene's germline CDR1 is SGHRS and CDR2 YFSETQ. The CDR3 coding sequence is TGCGCCAGCAGCCAGGAACGGACAGGGCGGGGAGGCTACACCTTC. Its translation is CASSQERTGRGGYTF.

The chain links TRBV5-1 to TRBJ2-7, with D possibly TRBD1 on 5 matching bases. The CDR3 is 13 amino acids. V dropped 4 bases and J dropped 5 bases, with 13 bases sitting between them. Per the germline V gene, CDR1 is SGHRS and CDR2 is YFSETQ. CDR3 residues: CASSRRGRDEQYF. CDR3 DNA: TGCGCCAGCAGCCGTAGGGGTAGAGACGAGCAGTACTTC.

V gene TRBV6-5 combines with J gene TRBJ2-1; 9 bases map to TRBD2. Trimming removed 2 bases from V and 10 bases from J; junction bases left unmatched: 9. The CDR3 spans 15 residues. Germline lookup yields CDR1 MNHEY and CDR2 SVGAGI. Here the CDR3 DNA reads TGTGCCAGCAGTTACAGGACTAGCGCTTCTGGGGAGCAGTTCTTC. This codes for CASSYRTSASGEQFF.

The J gene is TRBJ2-7, the V gene TRBV5-1; possibly TRBD2 for D (6 bases). This CDR3 has 12 amino acids. V was clipped by 0 bases and J by 7 bases, with 8 bases between them. Germline values: CDR1 SGHRS, CDR2 YFSETQ. CDR3: CASSLGLGEQYF. CDR3 DNA sequence: TGCGCCAGCAGCTTGGGACTAGGGGAGCAGTACTTC. Based on the CDR3 plus reference TRBV5-1 and TRBJ2-7, the full variable domain is KAGVTQTPRYLIKTRGQQVTLSCSPISGHRSVSWYQQTPGQGLQFLFEYFSETQRNKGNFPGRFSGRQFSNSRSEMNVSTLELGDSALYLCASSLGLGEQYFGPGTRLTVT.

The J gene is TRBJ2-7, the V gene TRBV7-9, with D tentatively TRBD2 (5 bases). Looked up from germline, CDR1 is SEHNR and CDR2 is FQNEAQ (reference sequence). The germline V and J ends were trimmed by 3 bases and 6 bases, with 9 bases remaining between them. CDR3 length: 12 amino acids. The CDR3 here is CASSFQGSEQYF. Written as DNA, the CDR3 is TGTGCCAGCAGCTTCCAAGGGAGCGAGCAGTACTTC.

This clone has just one count. The rearrangement uses TRBV5-4 and TRBJ2-5, with a weak D call TRBD1 (6 bases). Between the trimmed V and J ends, which lost 0 bases and 6 bases, there was a span of 9 bases. The CDR3 extends over 13 amino acids. From germline, CDR1 is SGHNT and CDR2 YYREEE (reference sequence). This chain's CDR3 is CASSLGQEQTQYF. The CDR3 DNA sequence: TGTGCCAGCAGCTTGGGACAGGAACAGACCCAGTACTTC.

The V call is TRBV9, the J call TRBJ2-2; TRBD2 matches 9 bases. Germline V gives CDR1 SGDLS, CDR2 YYNGEE. This CDR3 comprises 16 residues. Trimming cost V 3 bases and J 0 bases; bases outside gene matches: 3. CDR3: CASSGSGSANTGELFF. The CDR3 DNA reads TGTGCCAGCAGCGGTAGCGGGAGCGCGAACACCGGGGAGCTGTTTTTT.